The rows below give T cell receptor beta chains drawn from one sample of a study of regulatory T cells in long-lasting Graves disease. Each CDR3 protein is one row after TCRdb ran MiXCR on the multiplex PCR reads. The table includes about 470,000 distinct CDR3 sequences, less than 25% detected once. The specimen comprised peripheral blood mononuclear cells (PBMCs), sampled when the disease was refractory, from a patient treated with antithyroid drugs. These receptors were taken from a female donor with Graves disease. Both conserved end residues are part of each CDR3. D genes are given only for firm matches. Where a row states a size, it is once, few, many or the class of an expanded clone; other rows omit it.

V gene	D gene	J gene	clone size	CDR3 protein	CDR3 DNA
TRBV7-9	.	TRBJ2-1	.	CASSSSVGTLYNEQFF	TGTGCCAGCAGCTCGTCGGTGGGGACACTCTACAATGAGCAGTTCTTC
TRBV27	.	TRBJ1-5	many	CASSSWDSNQPQHF	TGTGCCAGCAGCTCGTGGGATAGCAATCAGCCCCAGCATTTT
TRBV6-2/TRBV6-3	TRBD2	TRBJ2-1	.	CASTGTSGRVEQFF	TGTGCCAGCACCGGGACTAGCGGGCGGGTTGAGCAGTTCTTC
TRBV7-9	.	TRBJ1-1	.	CASRPRLNTEAFF	TGTGCCAGCAGGCCGAGATTGAACACTGAAGCTTTCTTT
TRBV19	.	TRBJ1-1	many	CASGNSLTEAFF	TGTGCGTCGGGCAACAGCCTTACTGAAGCTTTCTTT
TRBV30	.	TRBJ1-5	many	CAWATGYDQPQHF	TGTGCCTGGGCAACAGGGTATGATCAGCCCCAGCATTTT
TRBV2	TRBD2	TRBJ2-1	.	CASIPFSGTSGRAGNEQFF	TGTGCCAGCATCCCTTTCTCCGGGACTAGCGGGAGGGCCGGTAATGAGCAGTTCTTC
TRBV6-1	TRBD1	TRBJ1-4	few	CASKTGWGNEKLFF	TGTGCCAGCAAGACAGGGTGGGGTAATGAAAAACTGTTTTTT
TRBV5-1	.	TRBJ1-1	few	CASSLAKGAEAFF	TGCGCCAGCAGCTTGGCCAAGGGGGCTGAAGCTTTCTTT
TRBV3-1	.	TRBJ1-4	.	CASGQRRATNEKLFF	TGTGCCAGCGGCCAACGCAGGGCAACTAATGAAAAACTGTTTTTT
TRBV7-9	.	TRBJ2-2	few	CASSPERTGKAGELFF	TGTGCCAGCAGCCCAGAACGAACAGGGAAAGCCGGGGAGCTGTTTTTT
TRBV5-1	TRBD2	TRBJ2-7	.	CASSQDPGTSGIYEQYF	TGCGCCAGCAGCCAAGATCCCGGGACTAGTGGTATCTACGAGCAGTACTTC
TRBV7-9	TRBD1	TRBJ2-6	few	CASSSDRGRGANVLTF	TGTGCCAGCAGCTCAGACAGGGGGCGAGGGGCCAACGTCCTGACTTTC
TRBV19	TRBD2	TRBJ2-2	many	CATGLAGGYTGELFF	TGTGCCACAGGACTAGCGGGAGGGTACACCGGGGAGCTGTTTTTT
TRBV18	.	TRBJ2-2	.	CASSPPTFSDTGELFF	TGTGCCAGCTCACCACCAACGTTCTCGGACACCGGGGAGCTGTTTTTT
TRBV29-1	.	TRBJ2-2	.	CSVDGRDGSTGELFF	TGCAGCGTCGACGGACGGGATGGGAGCACCGGGGAGCTGTTTTTT
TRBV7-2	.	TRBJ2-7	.	CASSLVFSEQYF	TGTGCCAGCAGCTTAGTGTTCTCCGAGCAGTACTTC
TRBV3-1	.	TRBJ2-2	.	CASSQEKAGRIGELFF	TGTGCCAGCAGCCAAGAGAAGGCGGGGCGTATCGGGGAGCTGTTTTTT
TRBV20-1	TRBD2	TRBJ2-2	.	CSAGTSGRTGELFF	TGCAGTGCTGGGACTAGCGGGAGAACCGGGGAGCTGTTTTTT
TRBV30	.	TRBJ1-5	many	CAWSEGFGQPQHF	TGTGCCTGGAGTGAGGGGTTTGGTCAGCCCCAGCATTTT